The sequence of this TCR beta chain was determined in a study of T cells in Graves' hyperthyroidism and ophthalmopathy. Enrolled ophthalmopathy patients presented with a Clinical Activity Score of at least 3, a NOSPECS grade of at least 4, and disease duration under 3 months. General observations from the study: Ophthalmopathy was predicted by the model a median of roughly 6.6 months ahead of onset. Most expanded thyroid clonotypes above 0.001 recurred in blood.

V lost 3 bases to trimming and J lost 4 bases; unmatched junction nucleotides: 5. CDR1 MNHEY and CDR2 SVGAGI come from the germline V gene. The CDR3 spans 14 residues. Amplified TCR beta CDR3 regions derived from RNA transcripts. In the first-round RT-PCR of the TCR CDR3, the HTBI primer set was used. TCRdb re-called the multiplex PCR reads through MiXCR, storing one row per CDR3 protein. The sample contains about 480,000 distinct CDR3 sequences, approximately 25% of which appear only once. This clonotype came up a few times. The antigen is unknown. The material sequenced was blood. The receptor comes from a woman in her thirties with Graves' ophthalmopathy. This chain connects TRBV6-5 to TRBJ1-2; 7 nucleotides align to TRBD1. CDR3 sequence: CASSYGDSLYGYTF. DNA of the CDR3: TGTGCCAGCAGTTATGGGGACAGCCTCTATGGCTACACCTTC.